Below are 20 T cell receptor beta chains sequenced from a single sample in a study of T cells after yellow fever vaccination. From the 5' RACE reads, TCRdb called clonotypes with MiXCR, one entry per CDR3 protein. The sample carries under 600,000 distinct CDR3 sequences, less than 15% recorded once. Specimen: PBMCs, collected on the day of the yellow fever booster vaccination. Receptor source: a man aged 25 to 40 who received the YFV17D yellow fever vaccine.

The genes are TRBV14 and TRBJ2-3, with D unresolved. Trimming cost V 0 bases and J 9 bases, with 4 bases left between them. The length of the CDR3 is 11 residues. Germline CDR1 reads SGHDN; CDR2 reads FVKESK. This CDR3 reads CASSQDVTQYF. Written as DNA, the CDR3 is TGTGCCAGCAGCCAAGACGTCACGCAGTATTTT.

CDR3 sequence (DNA): TGTGCCAGCAGCCCCCGTGGCGGACAGGGGAAAGAGACCCAGTACTTC. This sequence encodes CASSPRGGQGKETQYF. The V gene is TRBV11-2, the J gene TRBJ2-5; 9 nucleotides line up with TRBD1. V trimming: 5 bases; J trimming: 3 bases; junction bases outside the gene matches: 10. The CDR3 runs to 16 residues. CDR1 is SGHAT, CDR2 FQNNGV, per germline.

The V gene is TRBV5-4, the J gene TRBJ2-1; 10 positions match TRBD2. The junction had 9 bases not matched to a gene; V was cut back by 4 bases and J by 5 bases. The length of the CDR3 is 16 residues. Germline V gives CDR1 SGHNT, CDR2 YYREEE (reference sequence). CDR3 sequence reads: CASSPGGLAADNEQFF. DNA for the CDR3: TGTGCCAGCAGCCCCGGTGGACTAGCGGCTGACAATGAGCAGTTCTTC.

In this sample, this clonotype turned up a few times. This chain links TRBV7-9 with TRBJ1-2, with a tentative D call TRBD1 (5 bases). Trimming stripped 4 bases from V and 8 bases from J, with 14 bases between. This CDR3 comprises 13 residues. The germline V gene encodes CDR1 SEHNR and CDR2 FQNEAQ (reference sequence). The CDR3 region is CASSSRVERGYTF. In DNA form, the CDR3 reads TGTGCCAGCAGCTCCAGGGTCGAGCGGGGCTACACCTTC.

The rearrangement joins TRBV20-1 to TRBJ1-3, with D possibly being TRBD1 (5 bases). The CDR3 is 14 amino acids. The germline CDR1 and CDR2 sequences are DFQATT and SNEGSKA (reference sequence). Trimming stripped 7 bases from V and 0 bases from J, with 13 bases between. CDR3 in amino acids: CSVSPGTSGNTIYF. The CDR3 DNA reads as TGCAGTGTTAGCCCCGGGACCTCTGGAAACACCATATATTTT.

V usage is TRBV4-1 and J usage is TRBJ2-1; D is undetermined. The CDR3 contains 16 residues. CDR1 MGHRA and CDR2 YSYEKL come from the germline V gene. Trimming cost V 0 bases and J 6 bases, with 15 bases left between them. CDR3 amino acids: CASSQDPGVSGNEQFF. CDR3 in DNA: TGCGCCAGCAGCCAAGATCCCGGAGTTTCGGGCAATGAGCAGTTCTTC.

This clonotype has a handful of counts. CDR3 DNA sequence: TGTGCCAGCAGAACAGGGGGCAATGAGCAGTTCTTC. Translated: CASRTGGNEQFF. This chain uses TRBV27 with TRBJ2-1; 8 nucleotides line up with TRBD1. The length of the CDR3 is 12 residues. The germline CDR1 and CDR2 sequences are MNHEY and SMNVEV (reference sequence). J gave up 6 bases and V 6 bases, and 1 base lay outside the gene matches.

The sample holds a few counts of this clonotype. The chain employs TRBV10-2 and TRBJ1-1; D not certain. The CDR3 is made up of 15 amino acids. Looked up from germline, CDR1 is WSHSY and CDR2 is SAAADI. V gave up 7 bases and J gave up 8 bases, with 23 bases separating them. As DNA, the CDR3 is TGCGCCAGCATCGCCAATCCTCCATTATTCGGGGAAGCTTTCTTT. It yields the protein CASIANPPLFGEAFF.

This clonotype was observed a handful of times. The CDR3: CASSLEHGDTQYF. The CDR3 coding sequence is TGTGCCAGCAGCTTAGAACACGGAGATACGCAGTATTTT. The rearrangement links TRBV7-9 to TRBJ2-3, with D uncertain. The CDR3 has 13 amino acids. Germline-derived CDR1 and CDR2 are SEHNR and FQNEAQ (reference sequence). V was pared by 1 base and J by 5 bases, with 7 bases between.

This clonotype occurred a few times. J is TRBJ2-2 and V is TRBV5-5; D unresolved. The germline CDR1 and CDR2 sequences are SGHKS and YYEKEE (reference sequence). Trimming pared 2 bases from V and 2 bases from J, leaving 10 bases between. The length of the CDR3 is 15 residues. The CDR3 bases are TGTGCCAGCAGCTTCACGGATTTAAACACCGGGGAGCTGTTTTTT. Encoded protein: CASSFTDLNTGELFF.

The chain carries TRBV27 and TRBJ2-3; 10 bases line up with TRBD2. The CDR3 covers 15 residues. Germline-derived CDR1 and CDR2 are MNHEY and SMNVEV (reference sequence). V dropped 4 bases and J dropped 2; count of bases not matched to a gene: 3. CDR3 in amino acids: CASSSGTSDTDTQYF. For the CDR3, the DNA is TGTGCCAGCAGTTCAGGGACTAGCGACACAGATACGCAGTATTTT.

This clonotype occurred a few times. This sequence joins TRBV27 and TRBJ1-6; D is ambiguous. Deletions cut 3 bases from V and 1 base from J, with 4 bases between. Germline V gene lookup returns CDR1 MNHEY and CDR2 SMNVEV (reference sequence). The CDR3 totals 14 residues. The CDR3 protein is CASSFWSYNSPLHF. Written as DNA, the CDR3 is TGTGCCAGCAGTTTTTGGTCCTATAATTCACCCCTCCACTTT.

This chain connects TRBV12-3 or TRBV12-4 to TRBJ1-3, with 10 bases aligning to TRBD1. J was trimmed by 8 bases and V by 5 bases; bases with no gene match: 9. The CDR3 has 15 amino acids. CDR3 protein: CASSLRDRGRDTIYF. CDR3 bases: TGTGCCAGCAGTCTCCGGGACAGGGGCAGGGACACCATATATTTT.

V usage is TRBV6-5 and J usage is TRBJ1-6, with D perhaps matching TRBD1 (5 bases). Trimming took off 2 bases at V and 4 bases at J, with 12 bases between the two ends. Germline CDR1 and CDR2: MNHEY and SVGAGI. This CDR3 spans 16 amino acids. DNA of the CDR3: TGTGCCAGCAGTTACGTACGGGGCGGATATAATTCACCCCTCCACTTT. Translated, it gives CASSYVRGGYNSPLHF.

The chain uses TRBV4-3 and TRBJ1-1; D is unclear. The CDR3 loop spans 13 amino acids. CDR1 LGHNA and CDR2 YSLEER come from the germline V gene. V lost 1 base and J lost 11, with 14 bases in between. The CDR3 reads CASSQGDLGSAFF. Written as DNA, the CDR3 is TGCGCCAGCAGCCAAGGAGATTTGGGCTCGGCTTTCTTT.

This clonotype has just a few counts. The chain is built from TRBV10-3 and TRBJ2-3; 10 nucleotides align to TRBD2. CDR3 size: 15 residues. The V gene's germline CDR1 is ENHRY and CDR2 SYGVKD. Trimming took 6 bases from V and 3 from J; bases not matched to a gene: 6. The CDR3 region is CAIRTSGRETDTQYF. Here the CDR3 DNA reads TGTGCCATCAGGACCAGCGGGAGGGAAACAGATACGCAGTATTTT.

This clonotype has just a few counts. The rearrangement joins TRBV5-1 to TRBJ2-2; the D is unclear. V was pared by 2 bases and J by 6 bases, with 11 bases between. This CDR3 spans 14 amino acids. CDR1 SGHRS and CDR2 YFSETQ come from the germline V gene. CDR3 protein: CASSLSSKSGELFF. The CDR3 coding sequence is TGCGCCAGCAGCTTATCATCTAAGTCCGGGGAGCTGTTTTTT. Complete variable domain (other parts from reference TRBV5-1 and TRBJ2-2): KAGVTQTPRYLIKTRGQQVTLSCSPISGHRSVSWYQQTPGQGLQFLFEYFSETQRNKGNFPGRFSGRQFSNSRSEMNVSTLELGDSALYLCASSLSSKSGELFFGEGSRLTVL.

The J gene is TRBJ2-5, the V gene TRBV27; D may match TRBD1 or TRBD2 (6 bases each). The CDR3 contains 15 residues. V was trimmed by 6 bases and J by 1 base, leaving 15 bases between them. Germline CDR1 is MNHEY and CDR2 is SMNVEV (reference sequence). The CDR3 region has the DNA TGTGCCAGCAGCCGTGAACCGGGGGCCCAAGAGACCCAGTACTTC. It translates to CASSREPGAQETQYF.

This clonotype was seen more than once but under ten times. The rearrangement links TRBV7-2 to TRBJ2-1, with D possibly matching TRBD2 (6 bases). Germline V gene sequence: CDR1 SGHTA, CDR2 FQGNSA. The CDR3 extends over 14 amino acids. Between the trimmed V and J ends, which lost 7 bases and 0 bases, there was a span of 10 bases. CDR3 sequence (DNA): TGTGCCAGCAATTTCGGGAGCTCCTACAATGAGCAGTTCTTC. Amino acids: CASNFGSSYNEQFF.

V is TRBV4-3 and J is TRBJ2-7; D could derive from TRBD1 or TRBD2 (5 bases each). V was trimmed by 0 bases and J by 4 bases, leaving 10 bases between them. The CDR3 length is 14 residues. Germline V gene data show CDR1 as LGHNA and CDR2 as YSLEER. The CDR3 DNA follows: TGCGCCAGCAGCCAAGAAGGGACCGGATACGAGCAGTACTTC. As protein: CASSQEGTGYEQYF.